Below, 21 T cell receptor beta chains from the same sample are listed, as sequenced in a study of metastatic and nonmetastatic thyroid tumors. Each patient went into thyroid surgery without having received any treatment. Via MiXCR, TCRdb re-called the PCR reads. The data contain approximately 2,000 clones, approximately 9.9% of them seen just once; the ten biggest clones take up over 11%. The source material was tumor tissue. The receptors come from a female donor with papillary thyroid cancer or a benign thyroid nodule (not recorded which). Some clones in this sample may be carry-over from other donors' samples.

This clone is medium-sized (0.01 to 0.1%) in the sample. The rearrangement uses TRBV12-5 and TRBJ1-5, with a tentative D call TRBD1 (5 bases). CDR3 length: 16 amino acids. The V gene lost 7 bases and the J gene lost 0 bases, with 16 bases spanning the gap. CDR1 is LGHNT, CDR2 FRNRAP, per germline. CDR3: CASALSGRDSNQPQHF. The CDR3 nucleotides are TGTGCTAGTGCCCTTTCGGGGCGAGATAGCAATCAGCCCCAGCATTTT.

On this clone: One end of the junction varies from germline; a read error may be responsible. This chain uses TRBV5-1 with TRBJ1-6, with 7 bases identical to TRBD1. The CDR3 totals 13 residues. The germline V gene has CDR1 SGHRS and CDR2 YFSETQ. The DNA of the CDR3 is TGCGCCAGCAGTGGGACAGATAATTCATCCCTCCACTTT. Translated, it gives CASSGTDNSSLHF.

By frequency in the sample, this clone is medium-sized (0.01 to 0.1%). J is TRBJ2-2 and V is TRBV6-2 or TRBV6-3; TRBD1 might be the D (6 bases). Trimming took off 11 bases at V and 6 bases at J, with 19 bases between the two ends. The CDR3 is made up of 14 amino acids. In germline, CDR1 is MNHEY, CDR2 SVGEGT. The CDR3 sequence: CASAAGVVAGELFF. Here the CDR3 DNA reads TGTGCCTCTGCGGCAGGGGTCGTTGCCGGGGAGCTGTTTTTT.

In its sample, this clone ranks as large. The rearrangement joins TRBV6-1 to TRBJ1-6, with D possibly matching TRBD1 (6 bases). V lost 5 bases to trimming and J lost 5 bases, with 13 bases between them. This CDR3 has 15 residues. CDR1 MNHNS and CDR2 SASEGT come from the germline V gene. CDR3 sequence: CASSTQGRNNSPLHF. For the CDR3, the DNA is TGTGCCAGCAGTACTCAGGGGAGGAATAATTCACCCCTCCACTTT.

By sample fraction, this clone is medium-sized. The chain has TRBV7-2 and TRBJ1-5; D might be TRBD1 (5 bases). V gave up 1 base and J gave up 2 bases, with 9 bases separating them. This CDR3 region has 15 residues. The germline CDR1 and CDR2 sequences are SGHTA and FQGNSA. CDR3 DNA sequence: TGTGCCAGCAGCTTAGTGGGAGGGGGCAATCAGCCCCAGCATTTT. This sequence encodes CASSLVGGGNQPQHF.

Ten or more counts support this clone. V usage is TRBV7-9 and J usage is TRBJ1-3, with D tentatively TRBD1 (5 bases). CDR3 length equals 15 residues. With 1 base removed from V and 1 base from J, the gap between germline ends came to 8 bases. The germline V gene encodes CDR1 SEHNR and CDR2 FQNEAQ (reference sequence). CDR3 amino acids: CASSLGQPSGNTIYF. In DNA form, the CDR3 reads TGTGCCAGCAGCTTAGGACAGCCTTCTGGAAACACCATATATTTT.

The chain combines TRBV28 with TRBJ1-1; tentative D call: TRBD1 (5 bases). The CDR3 extends over 13 amino acids. Trimming removed 10 bases at V and 6 bases at J, with 18 bases between. CDR1 is MDHEN, CDR2 SYDVKM, per germline. CDR3: CATHGGPGAEAFF. The CDR3 DNA is TGTGCCACACACGGGGGTCCGGGGGCTGAAGCTTTCTTT.

For this clone: The sample has other DNA sequences that encode this CDR3 too. The chain has TRBV29-1 and TRBJ1-2; possibly TRBD1 for D (6 bases). Germline V gene lookup returns CDR1 SQVTM and CDR2 ANQGSEA. V was clipped by 3 bases and J by 3 bases, with 8 bases between them. The CDR3 sequence is 12 residues long. CDR3 nucleotides: TGCAGCGTTGAGACAGGTGACTATGGCTACACCTTC. Protein sequence: CSVETGDYGYTF.

To note about this clone: At one of its ends the junction is not consistent with the germline gene, which may arise from a read error. This sequence joins TRBV7-2 and TRBJ2-7; 9 bases are shared with TRBD2. This CDR3 contains 15 residues. Germline V gives CDR1 SGHTA, CDR2 FQGNSA. CDR3 in amino acids: CASSLVGGGAYEQYF. The CDR3 DNA reads as TGTGCTAGCAGCTTAGTTGGCGGGGGGGCTTACGAGCAGTACTTC.

Sample share makes this clone medium-sized. The V call is TRBV4-3, the J call TRBJ2-2; D is uncertain. This CDR3 is 14 amino acids long. Germline CDR1 LGHNA, CDR2 YSLEER. The ends were cut back, 4 bases at V and 5 bases at J, with 11 bases in the middle. CDR3 DNA: TGCGCCAGCAGCCTAAAGGCCAGGACCGGGGAGCTGTTTTTT. It specifies CASSLKARTGELFF.

In its sample, this clone ranks as medium-sized. The CDR3 sequence: CASSLRQGNYGYTF. The DNA for the CDR3 is TGTGCCAGCAGCCTGCGACAGGGTAACTATGGCTACACCTTC. The chain employs TRBV7-2 and TRBJ1-2, with 7 nucleotides matching TRBD1. There are 14 residues in the CDR3. CDR1 and CDR2 from the germline V gene are SGHTA and FQGNSA. Germline trimming cut 5 bases from V and 1 base from J; bases unmatched to any gene: 4.

This clone is categorized as medium-sized (0.01 to 0.1%). This CDR3 reads CASHWAPGDTGELFF. The CDR3 DNA is TGCGCCAGCCACTGGGCCCCAGGGGACACCGGGGAGCTGTTTTTT. The chain uses TRBV5-1 and TRBJ2-2; TRBD1 is a possible D gene (6 bases). Trimming pared 7 bases from V and 3 bases from J, leaving 16 bases between. Germline lookup yields CDR1 SGHRS and CDR2 YFSETQ. This CDR3 spans 15 amino acids.

This clone rates as medium-sized. The chain has TRBV19 and TRBJ2-1, with D maybe TRBD2 (6 bases). The CDR3 is 13 amino acids. Trimming removed 3 bases from V and 7 bases from J, with 10 bases in between. The germline gives CDR1 LNHDA, CDR2 SQIVND (reference sequence). The CDR3 here is CASSIRRENEQFF. The CDR3 region has the DNA TGTGCCAGTAGTATTAGGAGGGAGAATGAGCAGTTCTTC.

In this sample, this clone is medium-sized. The rearrangement uses TRBV27 and TRBJ2-5, with 8 nucleotides matching TRBD1. Germline V gives CDR1 MNHEY, CDR2 SMNVEV (reference sequence). The CDR3 sequence is 13 residues long. After removal of 2 bases from V and 4 bases from J, the junction contained 0 bases not matched to a gene. The CDR3 DNA sequence: TGTGCCAGCAGTTTAACAGGGGGAGAGACCCAGTACTTC. Translation gives CASSLTGGETQYF.

By sample fraction, this clone is medium-sized. This chain joins TRBV2 and TRBJ2-7, with D unresolved. The CDR3 runs 14 residues. The V end was cut by 8 bases, the J end by 4 bases, with 18 bases between. Germline V gives CDR1 SNHLY, CDR2 FYNNEI. The CDR3 region is CASGGRARNYEQYF. The CDR3 DNA sequence: TGTGCCAGCGGCGGAAGGGCCAGAAATTACGAGCAGTACTTC. Full variable domain (missing parts from reference TRBV2 and TRBJ2-7): EPEVTQTPSHQVTQMGQEVILRCVPISNHLYFYWYRQILGQKVEFLVSFYNNEISEKSEIFDDQFSVERPDGSNFTLKIRSTKLEDSAMYFCASGGRARNYEQYFGPGTRLTVT.

By share, this clone ranks as medium-sized. The chain couples TRBV11-3 to TRBJ1-1; D is uncertain. V lost 2 bases and J lost 4, with 8 bases in between. Germline V gene data show CDR1 as SGHNT and CDR2 as YENEEA. The CDR3 extends over 13 amino acids. In nucleotides, the CDR3 is TGTGCCAGCAGCTTATTTATATCCACTGAAGCTTTCTTT. Amino acids: CASSLFISTEAFF.

Judged by abundance, this clone is medium-sized. The chain recombines TRBV19 with TRBJ2-7, with D maybe TRBD1 (5 bases). CDR3 length: 13 amino acids. The V gene lost 4 bases and the J gene lost 5 bases, with 12 bases spanning the gap. The V gene's germline CDR1 is LNHDA and CDR2 SQIVND (reference sequence). The CDR3 region has the DNA TGTGCCAGTAGTAATAGGGGTCGTAACGAGCAGTACTTC. Its protein product is CASSNRGRNEQYF.

This clone counts as medium-sized. The V call is TRBV19, the J call TRBJ1-5; 7 bases are a match to TRBD1. This CDR3 contains 15 residues. Germline trimming cut 0 bases from V and 4 bases from J; bases unmatched to any gene: 3. Germline values: CDR1 LNHDA, CDR2 SQIVND (reference sequence). Here the CDR3 reads CASSIESRGNQPQHF. DNA for the CDR3: TGTGCCAGTAGTATAGAGTCCAGGGGGAATCAGCCCCAGCATTTT.

Judged by abundance, this clone is medium-sized. The chain joins TRBV2 to TRBJ2-7; D not certain. This CDR3 is built from 13 residues. Trimming took off 8 bases at V and 3 bases at J, with 14 bases between the two ends. From germline, CDR1 is SNHLY and CDR2 FYNNEI. DNA for the CDR3: TGTGCCAGCCGGCCACAGAGGCTCTACGAGCAGTACTTC. Encoded protein: CASRPQRLYEQYF.

This clone was recorded a few times. A much larger clone sits a single nucleotide away, making a read error possible. The chain combines TRBV4-1 with TRBJ1-1, with D maybe TRBD1 (5 bases). The CDR3 contains 14 residues. The V gene's germline CDR1 is MGHRA and CDR2 YSYEKL. The CDR3 region is CASSHDAGNTEALF. The CDR3 coding sequence is TGCGCCAGCAGCCATGATGCAGGGAACACTGAAGCTCTCTTT.

This clone occurred many times. The chain is built from TRBV5-8 and TRBJ1-3; 8 nucleotides line up with TRBD1. Trimming removed 4 bases from V and 4 bases from J; junction bases left unmatched: 4. Germline assignment: CDR1 SGHTS and CDR2 YDEGEE. This CDR3 contains 14 residues. This CDR3 is CASSRQGTGNTIYF. The CDR3 DNA is TGTGCCAGCAGCCGACAGGGGACAGGAAACACCATATATTTT. The full variable domain, in which reference TRBV5-8 and TRBJ1-3 provide the parts outside the CDR3, is EAGVTQSPTHLIKTRGQQATLRCSPISGHTSVYWYQQALGLGLQFLLWYDEGEERNRGNFPPRFSGRQFPNYSSELNVNALELEDSALYLCASSRQGTGNTIYFGEGSWLTVV.